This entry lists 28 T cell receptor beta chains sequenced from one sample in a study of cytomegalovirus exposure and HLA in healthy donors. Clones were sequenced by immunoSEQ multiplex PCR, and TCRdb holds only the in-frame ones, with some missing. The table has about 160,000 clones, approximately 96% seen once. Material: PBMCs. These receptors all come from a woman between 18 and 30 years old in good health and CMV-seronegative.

The CDR3 loop is CASSATSGPTYNEQFF. Written as DNA, the CDR3 is TGCGCCAGCAGCGCGACTAGCGGCCCTACCTACAATGAGCAGTTCTTC. The rearrangement uses TRBV5-1 and TRBJ2-1, with 9 bases lining up with TRBD2. Germline V gene sequence: CDR1 SGHRS, CDR2 YFSETQ. With V trimmed by 4 bases and J by 2 bases, 7 bases remained unmatched. CDR3 length equals 16 residues.

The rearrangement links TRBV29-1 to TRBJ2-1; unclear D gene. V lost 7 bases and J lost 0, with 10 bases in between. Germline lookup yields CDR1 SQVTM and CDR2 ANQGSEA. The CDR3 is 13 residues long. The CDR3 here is CSARPVSYNEQFF. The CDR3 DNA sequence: TGCAGCGCTAGACCGGTCTCCTACAATGAGCAGTTCTTC.

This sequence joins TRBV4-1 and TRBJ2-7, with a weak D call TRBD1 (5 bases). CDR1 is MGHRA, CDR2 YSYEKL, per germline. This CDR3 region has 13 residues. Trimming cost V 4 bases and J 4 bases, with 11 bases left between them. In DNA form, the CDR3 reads TGCGCCAGCAGCCCTGCGAAGGGGTACGAGCAGTACTTC. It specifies CASSPAKGYEQYF.

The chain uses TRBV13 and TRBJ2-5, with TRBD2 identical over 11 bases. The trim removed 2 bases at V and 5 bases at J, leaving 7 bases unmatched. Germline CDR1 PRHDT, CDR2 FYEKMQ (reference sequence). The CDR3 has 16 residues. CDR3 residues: CASSLRLAGFRETQYF. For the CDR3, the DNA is TGTGCCAGCAGCTTAAGACTAGCGGGGTTCCGGGAGACCCAGTACTTC. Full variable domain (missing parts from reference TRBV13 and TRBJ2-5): AAGVIQSPRHLIKEKRETATLKCYPIPRHDTVYWYQQGPGQDPQFLISFYEKMQSDKGSIPDRFSAQQFSDYHSELNMSSLELGDSALYFCASSLRLAGFRETQYFGPGTRLLVL.

CDR3 bases: TGTGCCAGCAGCGCAGAGCAGAGGGTACCCACTGAAGCTTTCTTT. This sequence encodes CASSAEQRVPTEAFF. The chain recombines TRBV7-8 with TRBJ1-1, with unresolved D. Germline V gene data show CDR1 as SGHVS and CDR2 as FQNEAQ. This CDR3 spans 15 amino acids. The V end lost 5 bases, the J end lost 4 bases, and 17 bases lay between the germline ends.

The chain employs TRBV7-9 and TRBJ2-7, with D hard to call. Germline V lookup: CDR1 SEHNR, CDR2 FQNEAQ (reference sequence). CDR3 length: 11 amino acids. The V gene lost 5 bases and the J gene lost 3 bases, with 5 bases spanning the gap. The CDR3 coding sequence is TGTGCCAGCAGCAGAGGCTACGAGCAGTACTTC. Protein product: CASSRGYEQYF.

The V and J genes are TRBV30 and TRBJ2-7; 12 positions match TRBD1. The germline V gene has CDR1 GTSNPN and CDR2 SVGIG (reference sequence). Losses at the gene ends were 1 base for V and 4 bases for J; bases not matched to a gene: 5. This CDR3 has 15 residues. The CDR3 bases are TGTGCCTGGAGTGGCAAGGGACAGGGGGCTTACGAGCAGTACTTC. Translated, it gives CAWSGKGQGAYEQYF.

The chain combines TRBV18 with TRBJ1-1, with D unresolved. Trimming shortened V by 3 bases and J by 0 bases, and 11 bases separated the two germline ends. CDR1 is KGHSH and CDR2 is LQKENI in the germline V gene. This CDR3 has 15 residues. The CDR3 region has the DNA TGTGCCAGCTCACCCCTTACAGAGCTGAACACTGAAGCTTTCTTT. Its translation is CASSPLTELNTEAFF.

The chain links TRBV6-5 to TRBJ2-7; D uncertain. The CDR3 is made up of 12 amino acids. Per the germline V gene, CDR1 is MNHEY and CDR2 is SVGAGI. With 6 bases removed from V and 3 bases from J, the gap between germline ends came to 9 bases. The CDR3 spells CASSRSGYEQYF. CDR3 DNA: TGTGCCAGCAGCCGCTCGGGCTACGAGCAGTACTTC.

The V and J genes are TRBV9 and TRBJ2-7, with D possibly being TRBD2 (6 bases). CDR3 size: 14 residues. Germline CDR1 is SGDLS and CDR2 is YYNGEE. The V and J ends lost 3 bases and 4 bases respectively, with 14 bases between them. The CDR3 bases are TGTGCCAGCAGCGCAAATGGGAGGCAATACGAGCAGTACTTC. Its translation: CASSANGRQYEQYF.

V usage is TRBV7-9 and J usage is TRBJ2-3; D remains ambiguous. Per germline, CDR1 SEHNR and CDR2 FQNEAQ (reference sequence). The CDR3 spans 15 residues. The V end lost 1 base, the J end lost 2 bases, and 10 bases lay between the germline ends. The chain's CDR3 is CASSLGHTPTDTQYF. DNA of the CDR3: TGTGCCAGCAGCTTAGGACACACCCCCACAGATACGCAGTATTTT.

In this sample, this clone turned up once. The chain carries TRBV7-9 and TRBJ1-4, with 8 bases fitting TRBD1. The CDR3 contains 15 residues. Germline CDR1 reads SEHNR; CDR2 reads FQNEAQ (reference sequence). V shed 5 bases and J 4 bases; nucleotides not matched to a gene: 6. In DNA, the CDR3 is TGTGCCAGCAGCCCCACAGGGGGTTTTAATGAAAAACTGTTTTTT. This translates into CASSPTGGFNEKLFF.

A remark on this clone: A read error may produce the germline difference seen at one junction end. The CDR3 spells CASSNRGGGGALFF. CDR3 DNA sequence: TGTGCCAGCAGCAACAGGGGGGGTGGCGGGGCGCTGTTTTTT. V gene TRBV6-5 combines with J gene TRBJ2-2; possibly TRBD1 for D (8 bases). CDR1 and CDR2 (germline): MNHEY, SVGAGI. The CDR3 consists of 14 residues.

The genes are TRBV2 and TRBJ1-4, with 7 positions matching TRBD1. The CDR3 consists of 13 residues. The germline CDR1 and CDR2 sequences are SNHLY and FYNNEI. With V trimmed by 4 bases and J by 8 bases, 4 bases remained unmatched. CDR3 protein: CASSGSTGEKLFF. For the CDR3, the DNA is TGTGCCAGCAGTGGATCGACAGGGGAAAAACTGTTTTTT.

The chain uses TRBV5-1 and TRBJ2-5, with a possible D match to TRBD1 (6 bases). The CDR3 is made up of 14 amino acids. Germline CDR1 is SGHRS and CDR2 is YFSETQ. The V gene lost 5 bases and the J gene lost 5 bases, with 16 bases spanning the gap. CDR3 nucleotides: TGCGCCAGCAGAACAGGGTTGGATAGGGAGACCCAGTACTTC. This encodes CASRTGLDRETQYF.

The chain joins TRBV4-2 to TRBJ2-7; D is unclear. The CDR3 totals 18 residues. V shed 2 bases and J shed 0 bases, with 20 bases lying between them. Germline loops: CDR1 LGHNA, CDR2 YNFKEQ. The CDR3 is CASSQSPPSAGSSYEQYF. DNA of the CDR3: TGTGCCAGCAGCCAAAGCCCCCCATCCGCAGGTAGCTCCTACGAGCAGTACTTC.

Here the CDR3 reads CASSEDRGYGYTF. CDR3 DNA: TGCGCCAGCAGTGAGGACAGGGGCTATGGCTACACCTTC. The chain carries TRBV10-2 and TRBJ1-2, with 8 bases lining up with TRBD1. V was clipped by 2 bases and J by 4 bases; unmatched bases: 0. CDR3 length: 13 amino acids. In germline, CDR1 is WSHSY, CDR2 SAAADI.

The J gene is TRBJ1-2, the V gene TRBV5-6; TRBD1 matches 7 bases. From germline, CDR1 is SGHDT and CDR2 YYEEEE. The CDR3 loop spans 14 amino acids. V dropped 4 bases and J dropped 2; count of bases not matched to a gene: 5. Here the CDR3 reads CASSPGQWNYGYTF. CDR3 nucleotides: TGTGCCAGCAGCCCGGGACAGTGGAACTATGGCTACACCTTC.

The CDR3, as DNA: TGTGCCAGCAGAATTAGGACAGGGGACAATGAGCAGTTCTTC. This translates into CASRIRTGDNEQFF. This chain uses TRBV6-1 with TRBJ2-1; TRBD1 agrees at 9 bases. The CDR3 length is 14 residues. V lost 6 bases, J lost 5 bases, and 5 bases stayed unmatched. The germline V gene has CDR1 MNHNS and CDR2 SASEGT.

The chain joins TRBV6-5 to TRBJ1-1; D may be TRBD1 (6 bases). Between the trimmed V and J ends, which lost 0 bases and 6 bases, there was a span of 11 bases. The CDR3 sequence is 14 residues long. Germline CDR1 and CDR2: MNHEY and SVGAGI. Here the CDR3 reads CASSYSRQVAEAFF. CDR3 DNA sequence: TGTGCCAGCAGTTACTCGCGACAGGTAGCTGAAGCTTTCTTT.

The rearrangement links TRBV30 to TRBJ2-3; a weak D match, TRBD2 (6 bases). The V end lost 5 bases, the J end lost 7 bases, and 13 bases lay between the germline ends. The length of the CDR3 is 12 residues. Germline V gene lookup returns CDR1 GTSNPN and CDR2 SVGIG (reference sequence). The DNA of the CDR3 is TGTGCCTGGGGTGGGACTTCCTATACGCAGTATTTT. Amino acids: CAWGGTSYTQYF.

The CDR3, as DNA: TGTGCCAGTAGTCCCCGACAAGCCAACTACGAGCAGTACTTC. Its protein product is CASSPRQANYEQYF. The V call is TRBV19, the J call TRBJ2-7; unclear D gene. V was clipped by 5 bases and J by 3 bases, with 14 bases between them. The CDR3 has 14 residues. The germline V gene has CDR1 LNHDA and CDR2 SQIVND (reference sequence). Based on the CDR3 plus reference TRBV19 and TRBJ2-7, the full variable domain is DGGITQSPKYLFRKEGQNVTLSCEQNLNHDAMYWYRQDPGQGLRLIYYSQIVNDFQKGDIAEGYSVSREKKESFPLTVTSAQKNPTAFYLCASSPRQANYEQYFGPGTRLTVT.

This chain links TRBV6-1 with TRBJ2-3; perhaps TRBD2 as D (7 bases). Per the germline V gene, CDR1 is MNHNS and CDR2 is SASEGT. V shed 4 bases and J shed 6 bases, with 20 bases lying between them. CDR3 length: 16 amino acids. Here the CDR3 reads CASSGLGGPSMDTQYF. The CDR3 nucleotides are TGTGCCAGCAGTGGATTGGGGGGGCCCTCAATGGATACGCAGTATTTT.

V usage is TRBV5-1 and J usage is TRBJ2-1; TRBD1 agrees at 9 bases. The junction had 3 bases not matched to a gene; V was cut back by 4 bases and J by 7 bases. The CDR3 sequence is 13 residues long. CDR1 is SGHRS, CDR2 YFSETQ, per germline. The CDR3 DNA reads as TGCGCCAGCAGCGCGGACAGGGGTAATGAGCAGTTCTTC. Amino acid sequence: CASSADRGNEQFF.

CDR3 region: CASSLYGPSTDTQYF. As DNA, the CDR3 is TGTGCCAGCAGCTTATACGGTCCTAGCACAGATACGCAGTATTTT. V gene TRBV7-2 combines with J gene TRBJ2-3; D gene unclear. Per germline, CDR1 SGHTA and CDR2 FQGNSA. The CDR3 contains 15 residues. Trimming stripped 2 bases from V and 0 bases from J, with 9 bases between.

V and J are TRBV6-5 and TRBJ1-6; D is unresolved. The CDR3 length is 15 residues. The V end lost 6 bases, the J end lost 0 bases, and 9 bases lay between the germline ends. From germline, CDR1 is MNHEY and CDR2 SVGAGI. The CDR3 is CASSRLSSYNSPLHF. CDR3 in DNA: TGTGCCAGCAGCAGACTTAGCTCCTATAATTCACCCCTCCACTTT.

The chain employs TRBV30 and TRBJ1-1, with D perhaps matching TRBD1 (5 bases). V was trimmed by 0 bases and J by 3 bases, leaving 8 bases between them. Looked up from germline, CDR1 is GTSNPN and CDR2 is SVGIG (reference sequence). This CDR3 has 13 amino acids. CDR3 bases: TGTGCCTGGAGTGTACGCAGGGACACTGAAGCTTTCTTT. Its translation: CAWSVRRDTEAFF.

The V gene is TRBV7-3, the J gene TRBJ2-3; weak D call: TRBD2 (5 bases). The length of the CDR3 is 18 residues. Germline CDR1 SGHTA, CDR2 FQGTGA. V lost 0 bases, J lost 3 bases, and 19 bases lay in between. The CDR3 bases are TGTGCCAGCAGCTTAACTGCAAGGTTCGGGATCGGGACAGATACGCAGTATTTT. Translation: CASSLTARFGIGTDTQYF.